Described below is a single T cell receptor (beta chain) sequence and its context. Its antigen is not known. Trimming took 1 base from V and 5 from J, leaving 9 bases between them. Germline CDR1 reads SGHRS; CDR2 reads YFSETQ. This CDR3 is 13 amino acids long. The sample belongs to a study of shared clonotypes between healthy human individuals. Clones were sequenced by immunoSEQ multiplex PCR, and TCRdb holds only the in-frame ones, with some missing. Seen here are some 1 million clones, roughly 80% observed once, and the top ten hold approximately 1.5%. Points from the study as a whole: For sorted subsets, rarefaction showed incomplete sequencing despite large depth. The sole specimen, blood, was sampled, and tissue repertoires likely differ. Generally, naive subsets (rather than memory subsets) showed larger estimated richness. Among several donors, approximately 5% of naive CD4 clonotypes were found in common.

Material: memory CD4+ T cells sorted from blood. The subset was: CD45RA-negative fraction. V gene TRBV5-1 combines with J gene TRBJ2-5; the D is unclear. The clonotype originates from a man between 18 and 35 years old in good health. CDR3 in DNA: TGCGCCAGCAGCTTGATGCCGGAGGAGACCCAGTACTTC. Translation gives CASSLMPEETQYF.